This is a list of T cell receptor beta chains from one sample in a study of OX40 agonist ivuxolimab in advanced cancers. Only in-frame clones appear in the TCRdb table, and some are missing; sequencing was by immunoSEQ multiplex PCR. The sample holds 35,000 or so clones; almost 85% are singletons and the top ten take 1.9%. The source was CD4+ or CD8+ T cells sorted from blood, collected in a trial of the OX40 agonist ivuxolimab. All receptors derive from an adult with an advanced solid tumor such as melanoma, head and neck, liver or kidney cancer. Both conserved end residues are part of each CDR3. D genes are given only for firm matches. A clone size is listed for some rows: how often the clone was seen (once, few, many), or a class if it is expanded.

v_call	j_call	d_call	clone_size	cdr3_aa	cdr3_nt
TRBV11-1	TRBJ2-3	.	.	CASSPVTDTQYF	TGTGCCAGCAGCCCCGTCACAGATACGCAGTATTTT
TRBV9	TRBJ2-2	.	once	CASSVEVTGELFF	TGTGCCAGCAGCGTAGAGGTCACCGGGGAGCTGTTTTTT
TRBV28	TRBJ2-7	TRBD1	.	CASIHIWSGTGIPYEQYF	TGTGCCAGCATTCATATATGGTCCGGGACAGGGATCCCCTACGAGCAGTACTTC
TRBV4-2	TRBJ2-3	TRBD2	.	CASSQGASGEYTDTQYF	TGTGCCAGCAGCCAAGGGGCTAGCGGTGAATACACAGATACGCAGTATTTT
TRBV6-1	TRBJ1-1	.	.	CASSRAGTEAFF	TGTGCCAGCAGTAGGGCGGGTACTGAAGCTTTCTTT
TRBV6-5	TRBJ2-7	.	.	CASQPLTAYSYEQYF	TGTGCCAGCCAACCTTTAACAGCATACTCCTACGAGCAGTACTTC
TRBV10-3	TRBJ2-7	TRBD2	.	CAISETSGGQNF	TGTGCCATCAGTGAAACTAGCGGTGGGCAGAACTTC
TRBV28	TRBJ1-2	TRBD1	.	CASSLESGTDYGYTF	TGTGCCAGCAGTTTAGAATCCGGGACAGATTATGGCTACACCTTC
TRBV9	TRBJ1-3	.	.	CASSVGAGSSGNTIYF	TGTGCCAGCAGCGTAGGAGCGGGGAGCTCTGGAAACACCATATATTTT
TRBV9	TRBJ2-7	.	.	CASSVGATYEQYF	TGTGCCAGCAGCGTAGGGGCCACCTACGAGCAGTACTTC
TRBV4-1	TRBJ2-1	.	few	CASSPPLGGGRNEQFF	TGCGCCAGCAGCCCCCCCTTAGGGGGGGGCAGGAATGAGCAGTTCTTC
TRBV6-4	TRBJ2-2	TRBD2	once	CASRRLAEANTGELFF	TGTGCCAGCCGGCGGCTAGCGGAGGCGAACACCGGGGAGCTGTTTTTT
TRBV6-1	TRBJ2-3	TRBD2	.	CASLRAGGGDTQYF	TGTGCCAGCCTTCGAGCGGGAGGCGGAGATACGCAGTATTTT
TRBV5-4	TRBJ2-7	.	.	CASSLKGKGFHEQYF	TGTGCCAGCAGCTTGAAAGGCAAGGGGTTCCACGAGCAGTACTTC
TRBV4-1	TRBJ1-3	.	.	CASSQSSGRTSSGNTIYF	TGCGCCAGCAGCCAGTCCTCAGGCCGCACCTCCTCTGGAAACACCATATATTTT
TRBV28	TRBJ1-6	TRBD1	.	CASSVRGVSPLHF	TGTGCCAGCAGTGTCAGGGGGGTATCACCCCTCCACTTT
TRBV11-2	TRBJ2-3	.	.	CASSLDPTRDTQYF	TGTGCCAGCAGCTTAGATCCCACGAGGGATACGCAGTATTTT
TRBV27	TRBJ1-1	.	few	CASSLRGTEAFF	TGTGCCAGCAGTTTAAGAGGAACTGAAGCTTTCTTT
TRBV20-1	TRBJ2-4	.	.	CSASLGAEYF	TGCAGTGCTAGTTTGGGGGCCGAATACTTC
TRBV6-5	TRBJ2-7	TRBD2	once	CASRDSGGRYEQYF	TGTGCCAGCAGGGATAGCGGGGGGCGCTACGAGCAGTACTTC
TRBV7-2	TRBJ2-5	.	.	CASSFRETQYF	TGTGCCAGCAGCTTCCGGGAGACCCAGTACTTC
TRBV9	TRBJ1-1	TRBD1	.	CASSVSGTGGPGGTEAFF	TGTGCCAGCAGCGTCTCCGGGACAGGGGGCCCCGGTGGCACTGAAGCTTTCTTT
TRBV28	TRBJ1-5	TRBD1	.	CASRDSFNQPQHF	TGTGCCAGCCGGGACAGTTTCAATCAGCCCCAGCATTTT
TRBV19	TRBJ1-1	TRBD1	.	CASSPGQGAITEAFF	TGTGCCAGTAGTCCTGGGCAGGGGGCAATCACTGAAGCTTTCTTT
TRBV7-9	TRBJ1-5	TRBD1	.	CASSQGAANQPQHF	TGTGCCAGCAGTCAGGGGGCAGCTAATCAGCCCCAGCATTTT
TRBV23-1	TRBJ2-7	TRBD1	.	CASSPTDRTRCTYEQYF	TGCGCCAGCAGTCCCACGGACAGGACACGATGCACCTACGAGCAGTACTTC
TRBV19	TRBJ2-5	.	few	CASSIQGLGETQYF	TGTGCCAGTAGTATACAGGGGCTAGGAGAGACCCAGTACTTC
TRBV18	TRBJ2-4	TRBD1	.	CASSPLLGQENIQYF	TGTGCCAGCTCACCACTTCTCGGACAGGAAAACATTCAGTACTTC
TRBV2	TRBJ1-1	.	.	CASSEFFEAFF	TGTGCCAGCAGTGAATTCTTTGAAGCTTTCTTT
TRBV5-4	TRBJ2-7	.	.	CASRPRQSEGEQYF	TGTGCCAGCAGACCCAGACAGTCCGAGGGGGAGCAGTACTTC
TRBV27	TRBJ2-5	.	few	CASSLGVGGPEETQYF	TGTGCCAGCAGTCTTGGAGTAGGGGGGCCCGAAGAGACCCAGTACTTC
TRBV5-6	TRBJ2-7	TRBD1	.	CASRADRGFSYEQYF	TGTGCCAGCAGAGCGGACAGGGGATTCTCCTACGAGCAGTACTTC
TRBV30	TRBJ1-5	TRBD1	.	CAWSVKLQGAMSNQPQHF	TGTGCCTGGAGTGTAAAGTTACAGGGGGCAATGAGCAATCAGCCCCAGCATTTT
TRBV7-3	TRBJ2-1	.	.	CASSPPGGEQFF	TGTGCCAGCAGCCCCCCCGGGGGAGAGCAGTTCTTC
TRBV2	TRBJ2-7	TRBD1	once	CASSVPGTGGTYEQYF	TGTGCCAGCAGTGTCCCCGGGACAGGGGGCACCTACGAGCAGTACTTC
TRBV7-6	TRBJ2-7	TRBD1	.	CASSLGQGAYEQYF	TGTGCCAGCAGCTTAGGACAGGGGGCATACGAGCAGTACTTC
TRBV11-2	TRBJ2-7	.	.	CASSAPDWTDHYEQYF	TGTGCCAGCAGCGCGCCTGATTGGACAGATCACTACGAGCAGTACTTC
TRBV27	TRBJ2-7	.	.	CASSSQDSSYEQYF	TGTGCCAGCAGTTCCCAGGACAGCTCCTACGAGCAGTACTTC
TRBV7-9	TRBJ1-5	.	.	CASSPDGPGQPQHF	TGTGCCAGCAGCCCCGACGGGCCGGGGCAGCCCCAGCATTTT
TRBV9	TRBJ1-4	.	.	CASSVGQGREKLFF	TGTGCCAGCAGCGTAGGGCAGGGTCGTGAAAAACTGTTTTTT
TRBV7-8	TRBJ1-1	TRBD1	.	CASSHPGQMFEAFF	TGTGCCAGCAGTCATCCGGGACAGATGTTTGAAGCTTTCTTT
TRBV6-6	TRBJ1-2	TRBD1	.	CASSYQDRAYTF	TGTGCCAGCAGTTACCAGGACAGGGCCTACACCTTC
TRBV11-2	TRBJ2-3	TRBD2	once	CASSIGLAGGPTDTQYF	TGTGCCAGCAGCATTGGACTAGCGGGAGGGCCCACAGATACGCAGTATTTT
TRBV20-1	TRBJ1-2	TRBD1	.	CSARTGGGYTF	TGCAGTGCTAGGACAGGGGGGGGCTACACCTTC
TRBV5-5	TRBJ1-5	.	.	CASSLDRVQPQHF	TGTGCCAGCAGCTTGGACAGGGTTCAGCCCCAGCATTTT
TRBV7-8	TRBJ1-5	.	.	CASSLGGRSNQPQHF	TGTGCCAGCAGCTTAGGGGGGAGAAGCAATCAGCCCCAGCATTTT
TRBV15	TRBJ1-5	.	.	CATSRDSLLNQPQHF	TGTGCCACCAGCAGAGACAGCCTCCTCAATCAGCCCCAGCATTTT
TRBV19	TRBJ1-5	.	.	CASRVRRETNQPQHF	TGTGCCAGTAGGGTACGGAGGGAGACCAATCAGCCCCAGCATTTT
TRBV7-6	TRBJ2-2	.	.	CASSPDPNTGELFF	TGTGCCAGCAGCCCGGATCCGAACACCGGGGAGCTGTTTTTT
TRBV7-2	TRBJ2-2	TRBD2	.	CASSLVSGTSGTNTGELFF	TGTGCCAGCAGCTTAGTCTCCGGGACTAGCGGAACGAACACCGGGGAGCTGTTTTTT
TRBV2	TRBJ1-3	.	.	CASRTTGTGNTIYF	TGTGCCAGCAGAACTACAGGGACCGGAAACACCATATATTTT
TRBV10-3	TRBJ1-1	.	.	CAIQENTEAFF	TGTGCCATACAAGAGAACACTGAAGCTTTCTTT
TRBV6-6	TRBJ2-7	.	.	CASSYSQHEQYF	TGTGCCAGCAGTTACTCCCAGCACGAGCAGTACTTC
TRBV6-5	TRBJ2-7	.	.	CASSYSTGEQYF	TGTGCCAGCAGTTACTCGACGGGTGAGCAGTACTTC
TRBV5-1	TRBJ1-4	.	few	CASSLEGTTNEKLFF	TGCGCCAGCAGCTTGGAAGGGACAACTAATGAAAAACTGTTTTTT